The clone carrying this TCR beta chain was seen repeatedly, ten times or more. Its antigen is still unknown. Arm-PCR of CDR3 regions and iRepertoire HTBI primers were the basis on which TCR beta libraries were built. TCRdb recomputed calls from the multiplex PCR reads with MiXCR, one row per CDR3 protein. In the table there are a few hundred thousand distinct CDR3 sequences, 20% to 25% of which are singletons. This specimen comes from a study of regulatory T cells in long-lasting Graves disease. For the study at large: Persistent cases were those of Graves' disease that involved over 5 years of antithyroid drugs with positive TSH receptor antibodies. Whole-study results and caveats: Lower TCR diversity characterized persistent Graves' patients relative to newly diagnosed patients. In persistent patients, shared public clonotypes (around 2,600) outnumbered those in new patients (around 1,000). Under persistent disease, TRBV28, TRBJ1-2 and TRBJ2-5 were used preferentially.

V dropped 6 bases and J dropped 3; count of bases not matched to a gene: 6. The CDR3 extends over 14 amino acids. Germline values: CDR1 MDHEN, CDR2 SYDVKM. Noted time point: persistent/refractory GD, antithyroid drugs over 5 years with positive TRAb. RNA extracted from PBMCs served as the sequencing template. The rearrangement joins TRBV28 to TRBJ2-7; 9 bases are a match to TRBD2. Specimen: peripheral blood mononuclear cells (PBMCs), collected when the disease was refractory, from a patient treated with antithyroid drugs. This clonotype originated in a woman in her thirties or forties with Graves disease. The CDR3 loop is CASSPREGLYEQYF. CDR3 in DNA: TGTGCCAGCAGCCCGCGGGAGGGGCTCTACGAGCAGTACTTC.